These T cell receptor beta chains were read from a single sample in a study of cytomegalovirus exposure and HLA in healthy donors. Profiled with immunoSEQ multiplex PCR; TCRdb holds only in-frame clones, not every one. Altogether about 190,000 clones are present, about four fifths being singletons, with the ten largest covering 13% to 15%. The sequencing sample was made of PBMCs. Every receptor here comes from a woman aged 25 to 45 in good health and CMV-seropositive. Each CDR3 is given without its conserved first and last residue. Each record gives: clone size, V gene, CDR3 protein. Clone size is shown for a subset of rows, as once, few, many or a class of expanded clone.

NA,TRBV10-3,AIGTRQGGLDYGYT
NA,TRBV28,ASSIAGRAAVHEQF
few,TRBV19,ASSSTHQGASGYT
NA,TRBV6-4,ASSRDRGNTEAF
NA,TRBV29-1,SVRVGTSGNNEQF
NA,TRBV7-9,ASSFEGTGPNEQY
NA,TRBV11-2,ASSPGQFLTDTQY
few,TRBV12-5,ASGLEPSGGALEQF
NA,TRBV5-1,ASSLAGGQPQH
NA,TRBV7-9,ASSPSEGGAPFFSYEQY
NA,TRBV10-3,AISPVPSYNEQF
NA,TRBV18,ASSPRDSGNEQF
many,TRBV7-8,ASSSLNIPGSYGYT
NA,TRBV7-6,ASSSPKGGGTGELF
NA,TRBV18,ASSLPLGANEKLF